Presented here are 7 T cell receptor beta chains from one specimen sequenced in a study of T cell responses to AZD1222 COVID-19 vaccine. The method was immunoSEQ multiplex PCR; TCRdb's version includes in-frame clones alone and lacks a portion of them. Of about 120,000 clones listed, around 93% are singletons. Sequenced here: peripheral blood, sampled on day 0 of AZD1222 vaccination. Receptors originate from an adult in good health.

V and J are TRBV11-2 and TRBJ2-5; unclear D gene. There are 18 residues in the CDR3. The germline CDR1 and CDR2 sequences are SGHAT and FQNNGV. Trimming pared 4 bases from V and 4 bases from J, leaving 25 bases between. The CDR3 spells CASSSILSTHGRRETQYF. In DNA, the CDR3 is TGTGCCAGCAGCTCGATTCTATCCACCCACGGCCGGCGAGAGACCCAGTACTTC.

The rearrangement uses TRBV9 and TRBJ2-3; perhaps TRBD2 as D (6 bases). The CDR3 is made up of 15 amino acids. Germline V CDR1 and CDR2: SGDLS, YYNGEE. Trimming shortened V by 0 bases and J by 0 bases, and 8 bases separated the two germline ends. This CDR3 is CASSVAGESTDTQYF. Written as DNA, the CDR3 is TGTGCCAGCAGCGTAGCGGGGGAGAGCACAGATACGCAGTATTTT.

The genes are TRBV9 and TRBJ2-2, with D hard to call. Germline V gene data show CDR1 as SGDLS and CDR2 as YYNGEE. V was pared by 3 bases and J by 2 bases, with 5 bases between. The CDR3 loop spans 13 amino acids. The DNA of the CDR3 is TGTGCCAGCAGCGCAACTAACACCGGGGAGCTGTTTTTT. It translates to CASSATNTGELFF.

A single count supports this clone. The chain carries TRBV6-2 or TRBV6-3 and TRBJ2-7; D is unresolved. The CDR3 has 16 amino acids. Germline CDR1 and CDR2: MNHEY and SVGEGT. V was clipped by 2 bases and J by 0 bases, with 14 bases between them. CDR3 nucleotide sequence: TGTGCCAGCAGTTACCCGACACAACTCGTCTCCTACGAGCAGTACTTC. This sequence encodes CASSYPTQLVSYEQYF.

This chain uses TRBV4-2 with TRBJ1-5, with D possibly being TRBD1 (5 bases). There are 14 residues in the CDR3. Germline V gene sequence: CDR1 LGHNA, CDR2 YNFKEQ. The V end lost 1 base, the J end lost 6 bases, and 10 bases lay between the germline ends. This CDR3 reads CASSQGEGTQPQHF. In DNA, the CDR3 is TGTGCCAGCAGCCAAGGTGAGGGGACTCAGCCCCAGCATTTT.

The gene calls are TRBV6-5 and TRBJ2-2, with TRBD1 identical over 8 bases. The V gene's germline CDR1 is MNHEY and CDR2 SVGAGI. The CDR3 consists of 15 residues. Germline trimming cut 6 bases from V and 0 bases from J; bases unmatched to any gene: 3. Written as DNA, the CDR3 is TGTGCCAGCAGAGGGGACAGGACGAACACCGGGGAGCTGTTTTTT. Translating it yields CASRGDRTNTGELFF.

V usage is TRBV7-2 and J usage is TRBJ1-4; 8 nucleotides align to TRBD1. Germline lookup yields CDR1 SGHTA and CDR2 FQGNSA. After removal of 3 bases from V and 0 bases from J, the junction contained 3 bases not matched to a gene. This CDR3 has 16 amino acids. Written as DNA, the CDR3 is TGTGCCAGCAGCTTTCGGACAGGGCCAACTAATGAAAAACTGTTTTTT. Translated: CASSFRTGPTNEKLFF.